The source of this T cell receptor (beta chain) is a study of blood T cells in healthy people across ages. CDR3 length: 17 amino acids. Germline values: CDR1 SGHTA, CDR2 FQGNSA. V trimming: 5 bases; J trimming: 2 bases; junction bases outside the gene matches: 9. Primers used in a second PCR of about 7 to 12 cycles were a sample-barcoded 5' primer and a J-beta primer mix. TCRdb called the 5' RACE reads again in MiXCR, with one record for every CDR3 protein. Found here are around 1,800,000 distinct CDR3 sequences, roughly 43% of them singletons; the top ten hold 23%. The rearrangement links TRBV7-2 to TRBJ2-5; 12 bases fit TRBD1. The sequenced material came from blood. The TCR sequence derives from a human donor in good health. In nucleotides, the CDR3 is TGTGCCAGCAGCCTGGGGACAGGGGGCGGATCGCAAGAGACCCAGTACTTC. This gives the protein CASSLGTGGGSQETQYF.